Sequencing of this T cell receptor (beta chain) was carried out in a study of blood T cell repertoires in COVID-19. Study in general: Researchers got acute and convalescent COVID-19 samples from the United States, Italy and Spain.

The CDR3 loop spans 17 amino acids. The J segment lost 6 bases and the V segment lost 2 bases, leaving 10 bases of the junction unmatched. The germline V gene has CDR1 WSHSY and CDR2 SAAADI. Only in-frame clones appear in the TCRdb table, and some are missing; sequencing was by immunoSEQ multiplex PCR. The sample includes roughly 80,000 clones, roughly 84% seen only once; the top ten take 3% to 4%. This TCR derives from a man aged 45 to 65 with acute or convalescent COVID-19. The material sequenced was peripheral blood. This rearrangement joins TRBV10-2 to TRBJ2-1; 10 bases are a match to TRBD2. The CDR3 DNA reads as TGCGCCAGCAGTGAGGCTAGCGGGAGCCAACTTTTCAATGAGCAGTTCTTC. This translates into CASSEASGSQLFNEQFF.